This T cell receptor beta chain was sequenced in a study of radiation and T cells in renal cell carcinoma. Specified time point: blood 2 weeks post-SBRT. Regarding treatment: 15 Gy SBRT to primary tumor, nephrectomy 4 weeks later. This renal cell carcinoma was of the clear cell type. Broader study findings: Top tumor clonotypes rose in blood 2 weeks post-radiation, then contracted.

This clone was observed a single time. As yet, its antigen is unknown. The ends were cut back, 0 bases at V and 0 bases at J, with 15 bases in the middle. The CDR3 sequence is 17 residues long. In germline, CDR1 is MNHEY, CDR2 SMNVEV (reference sequence). Using immunoSEQ multiplex PCR, the repertoire was profiled, and TCRdb retains in-frame clones only, with some absent. The table includes around 80,000 clones, 82% detected once. The chain has TRBV27 and TRBJ2-7, with D perhaps TRBD1 (6 bases). The sample consisted of blood, taken from a patient whose treatment included radiotherapy and nephrectomy. The source of this sequence is a man aged 55 to 70 with renal cell carcinoma. The CDR3 region is CASSLSGLRGASYEQYF. The CDR3 nucleotides are TGTGCCAGCAGTTTATCCGGCCTCAGGGGTGCCTCCTACGAGCAGTACTTC.